In its sample, the clone carrying this T cell receptor (beta chain) was seen many times. Its antigen remains unidentified. RNA transcripts provided the source from which TCR beta CDR3 regions were amplified. An initial round of RT-PCR targeting the TCR CDR3 relied on the HTBI primer set. One entry per CDR3 protein results from TCRdb running MiXCR on the multiplex PCR reads. The repertoire holds 300,000 to 450,000 distinct CDR3 sequences, with under 15% as singletons. Per the germline V gene, CDR1 is SNHLY and CDR2 is FYNNEI. Deletions cut 8 bases from V and 4 bases from J, with 11 bases between. The CDR3 is 12 residues long. This entry belongs to a study of T cells in Graves' hyperthyroidism and ophthalmopathy. Study-wide points: Blood shared most expanded thyroid clonotypes above 0.001.

Those with hyperthyroidism were 18 to 65 years old, newly diagnosed, and ill for under 2 months. Diagnosis rested on symptoms, serum thyroxine and TRAb, thyroid ultrasound, and orbital computed tomography. Material: blood. The chain is built from TRBV2 and TRBJ1-2; D might be TRBD1 (5 bases). The source of this sequence is a woman aged 25 to 45 with Graves' hyperthyroidism. The DNA for the CDR3 is TGTGCCAGCGGCAGGGACTCCTATGGCTACACCTTC. Translated, it gives CASGRDSYGYTF. Filled out from reference TRBV2 and TRBJ1-2, the complete variable domain reads EPEVTQTPSHQVTQMGQEVILRCVPISNHLYFYWYRQILGQKVEFLVSFYNNEISEKSEIFDDQFSVERPDGSNFTLKIRSTKLEDSAMYFCASGRDSYGYTFGSGTRLTVV.